This TCR beta chain appears in the sequencing data of a study of blood T cells in healthy people across ages. Whole-study findings and limits: There was no known CMV status for donors, so expanded clonotype changes were possibly confounded.

This clonotype came up once. Its antigen is unidentified. The trim removed 5 bases at V and 4 bases at J, leaving 11 bases unmatched. Germline V gives CDR1 SGHVS, CDR2 FNYEAQ. This CDR3 contains 16 residues. With a J-beta primer mix and a sample-barcoded 5' primer, a second PCR ran about 7 to 11 cycles. TCRdb redid the calling of the 5' RACE reads with MiXCR, one entry per CDR3 protein. Here the sample spans 1.5 million to 2 million distinct CDR3 sequences, about two fifths being singletons. The rearrangement uses TRBV7-6 and TRBJ1-1; 9 bases agree with TRBD1. Specimen: blood. The source is a human donor in good health. CDR3 coding DNA: TGTGCCAGCAGCCGCCCTGCGCGACAGGGGGGCACTGAAGCTTTCTTT. This codes for CASSRPARQGGTEAFF.